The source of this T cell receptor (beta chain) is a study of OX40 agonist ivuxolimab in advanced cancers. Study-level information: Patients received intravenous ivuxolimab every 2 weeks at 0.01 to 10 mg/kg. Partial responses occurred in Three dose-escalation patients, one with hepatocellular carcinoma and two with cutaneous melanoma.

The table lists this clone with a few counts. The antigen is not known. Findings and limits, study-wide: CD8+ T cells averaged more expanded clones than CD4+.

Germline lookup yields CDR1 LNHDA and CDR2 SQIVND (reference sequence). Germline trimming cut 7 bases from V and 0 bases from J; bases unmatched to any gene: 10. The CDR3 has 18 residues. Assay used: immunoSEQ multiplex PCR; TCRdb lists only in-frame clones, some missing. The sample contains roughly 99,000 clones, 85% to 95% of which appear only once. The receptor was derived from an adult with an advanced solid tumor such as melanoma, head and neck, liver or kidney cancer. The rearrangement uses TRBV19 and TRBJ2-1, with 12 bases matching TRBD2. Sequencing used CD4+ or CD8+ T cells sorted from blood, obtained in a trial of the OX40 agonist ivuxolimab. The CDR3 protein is CASIATSGRTGSYNEQFF. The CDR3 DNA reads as TGTGCCAGTATCGCGACTAGCGGGAGAACGGGCTCCTACAATGAGCAGTTCTTC.